The sequence of this T cell receptor (beta chain) was determined in a study of Ad26.COV2.S vaccination and SARS-CoV-2 variants. Turning to the study itself: By the intramuscular route, Ad26.COV2.S was given once, or twice 56 days apart. Study-level results: Once vaccination had occurred, spike-specific CD8+ and CD4+ T cell responses reportedly showed substantial breadth. People given the vaccine had a wider spike-specific TCR breadth than placebo recipients did.

Repertoires were generated with immunoSEQ multiplex PCR, while TCRdb's copy carries only in-frame clones and drops some. The sample includes around 450,000 clones, approximately 90% seen only once; the top ten take around 3.6%. The treatment was: about 20 received Ad26.COV2.S at low or high dose, single or two shots; about 5 received placebo; per-sample allocation not given. All samples were drawn on day 63, counting from the first vaccine or placebo injection. CDR1 is LGHDT, CDR2 YNNKEL, per germline (reference sequence). V gave up 0 bases and J gave up 0 bases; unmatched junction bases: 18. This CDR3 spans 21 amino acids. A remark on this clone: Its matching antigen is unknown.

Sequenced material: peripheral blood, taken in a trial of Ad26.COV2.S vaccine versus placebo. The TCR sequence derives from a person aged 18 to 59 who received the Ad26.COV2.S COVID-19 vaccine or a placebo. The chain combines TRBV3-1 (or the pseudogene TRBV3-2) with TRBJ2-3, with 7 bases matching TRBD1. CDR3 coding DNA: TGTGCCAGCAGCCAAGATAGCGCCAGGGGGTTAGAAACACCTAGCACAGATACGCAGTATTTT. It specifies CASSQDSARGLETPSTDTQYF.